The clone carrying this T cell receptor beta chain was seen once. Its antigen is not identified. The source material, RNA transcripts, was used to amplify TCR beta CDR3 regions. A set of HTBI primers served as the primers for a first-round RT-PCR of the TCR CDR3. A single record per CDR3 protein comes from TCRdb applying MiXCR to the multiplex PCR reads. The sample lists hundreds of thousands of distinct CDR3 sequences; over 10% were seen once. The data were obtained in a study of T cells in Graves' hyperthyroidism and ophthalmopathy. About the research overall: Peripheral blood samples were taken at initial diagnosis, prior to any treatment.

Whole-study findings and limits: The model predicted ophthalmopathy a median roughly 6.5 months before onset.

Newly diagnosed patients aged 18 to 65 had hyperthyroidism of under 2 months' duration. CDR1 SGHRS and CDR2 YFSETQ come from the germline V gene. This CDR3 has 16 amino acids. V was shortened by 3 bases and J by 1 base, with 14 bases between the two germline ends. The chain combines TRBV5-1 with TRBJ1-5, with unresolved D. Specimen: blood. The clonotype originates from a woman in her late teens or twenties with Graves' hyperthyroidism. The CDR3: CASSSQPGGSNQPQHF. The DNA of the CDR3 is TGCGCCAGCAGCTCTCAACCGGGAGGGAGCAATCAGCCCCAGCATTTT.